The source of this T cell receptor (beta chain) is a study of shared clonotypes between healthy human individuals. This clone was counted a few times. Its target is unknown. V was pared by 6 bases and J by 2 bases, with 10 bases between. The CDR3 spans 13 residues. CDR1 MNHEY and CDR2 SVGAGI come from the germline V gene. Study results and caveats: As a rule, naive subsets had a larger estimated richness than memory subsets. Rarefaction showed sorted-subset sequencing was incomplete despite large depth.

Sorted subsets were amplified in replicate PCRs using about 200 ng DNA, around 30,000 T cell genomes. Generated by immunoSEQ multiplex PCR, the TCRdb table keeps only in-frame clones and is missing some. The repertoire consists of around 2,000,000 clones, with approximately 94% occurring once and the leading ten covering 1.5% to 2%. Naive CD8 cells were CD45RO-negative, positively selected for CCR7, excluding terminally differentiated effector memory CD45RA+ cells. The chain is built from TRBV6-5 and TRBJ1-1; unclear D gene. The sequenced material came from naive CD8+ T cells from PBMCs. This TCR came from a man between 18 and 29 years old in good health. Some clones in this sample may be carry-over from other donors' samples. The CDR3 nucleotides read TGTGCCAGCAGCCTTCTTAAAAACACTGAAGCTTTCTTT. Amino acid sequence: CASSLLKNTEAFF.